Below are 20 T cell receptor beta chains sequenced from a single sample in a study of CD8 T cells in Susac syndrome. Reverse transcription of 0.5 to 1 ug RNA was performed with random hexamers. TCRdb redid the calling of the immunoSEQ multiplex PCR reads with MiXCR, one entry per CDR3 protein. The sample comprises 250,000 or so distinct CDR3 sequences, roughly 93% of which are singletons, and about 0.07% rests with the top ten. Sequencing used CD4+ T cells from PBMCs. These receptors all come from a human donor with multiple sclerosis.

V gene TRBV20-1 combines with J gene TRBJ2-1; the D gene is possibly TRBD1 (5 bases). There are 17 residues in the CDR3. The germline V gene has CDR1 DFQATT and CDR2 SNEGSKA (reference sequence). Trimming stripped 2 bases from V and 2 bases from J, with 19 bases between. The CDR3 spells CSARQGSSTIPYNEQFF. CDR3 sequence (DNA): TGCAGTGCTAGACAGGGCTCCTCGACCATTCCCTACAATGAGCAGTTCTTC.

CDR3 DNA sequence: TGCGCCAGCAGTCAATCGTACAGGGGCCTCTCTGGGGCCAACGTCCTGACTTTC. Translating gives CASSQSYRGLSGANVLTF. This chain connects TRBV23-1 to TRBJ2-6; 7 positions agree with TRBD1. TRBV23-1 is an ORF for which the function is uncertain. V lost 0 bases and J lost 0; bases outside the gene matches: 5. The CDR3 spans 18 residues.

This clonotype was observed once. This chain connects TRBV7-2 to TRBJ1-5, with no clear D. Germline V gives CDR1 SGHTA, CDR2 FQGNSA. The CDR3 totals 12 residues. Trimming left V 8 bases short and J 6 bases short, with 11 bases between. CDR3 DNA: TGTGCCAGCTCGGCTAGCTCTCAGCCCCAGCATTTT. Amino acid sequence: CASSASSQPQHF.

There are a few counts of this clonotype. The CDR3, as DNA: TGTGCCAGTAGTACCACAGGGGAGTATGGCTACACCTTC. Encoded protein: CASSTTGEYGYTF. The gene calls are TRBV19 and TRBJ1-2; 7 bases agree with TRBD1. Germline V CDR1 and CDR2: LNHDA, SQIVND (reference sequence). There are 13 residues in the CDR3. With V trimmed by 4 bases and J by 5 bases, 4 bases remained unmatched.

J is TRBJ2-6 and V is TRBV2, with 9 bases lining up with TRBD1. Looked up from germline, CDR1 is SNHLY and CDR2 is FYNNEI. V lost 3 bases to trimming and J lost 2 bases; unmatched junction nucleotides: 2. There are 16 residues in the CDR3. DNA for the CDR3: TGTGCCAGCAGTGATTGGACAGGGGCTGGGGCCAACGTCCTGACTTTC. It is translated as CASSDWTGAGANVLTF.

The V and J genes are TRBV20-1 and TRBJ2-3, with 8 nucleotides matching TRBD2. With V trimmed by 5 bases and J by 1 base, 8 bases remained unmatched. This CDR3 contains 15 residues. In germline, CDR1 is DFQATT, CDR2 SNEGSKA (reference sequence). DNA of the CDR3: TGCAGTGCTCACGGGGGGGGCCTTGGCACAGATACGCAGTATTTT. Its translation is CSAHGGGLGTDTQYF.

CDR3 protein: CASSITGLGYNSPLHF. The CDR3 DNA follows: TGTGCCAGCAGCATAACAGGGCTGGGGTATAATTCACCCCTCCACTTT. The rearrangement joins TRBV11-2 to TRBJ1-6, with a possible D match to TRBD1 (6 bases). The CDR3 covers 16 residues. Germline V gene sequence: CDR1 SGHAT, CDR2 FQNNGV. V was trimmed by 5 bases and J by 4 bases, leaving 15 bases between them.

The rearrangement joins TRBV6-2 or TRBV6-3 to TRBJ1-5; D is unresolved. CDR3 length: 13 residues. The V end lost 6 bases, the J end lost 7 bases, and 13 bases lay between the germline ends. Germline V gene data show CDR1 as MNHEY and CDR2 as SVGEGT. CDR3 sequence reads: CASSEPTHQPQHF. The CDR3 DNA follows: TGTGCCAGCAGCGAGCCCACCCACCAGCCCCAGCATTTT.

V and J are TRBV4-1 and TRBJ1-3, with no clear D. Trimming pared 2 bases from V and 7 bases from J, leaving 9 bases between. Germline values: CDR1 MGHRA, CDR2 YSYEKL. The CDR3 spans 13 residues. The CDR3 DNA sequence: TGCGCCAGCAGCCAACAGAGGACCAACACCATATATTTT. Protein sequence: CASSQQRTNTIYF.

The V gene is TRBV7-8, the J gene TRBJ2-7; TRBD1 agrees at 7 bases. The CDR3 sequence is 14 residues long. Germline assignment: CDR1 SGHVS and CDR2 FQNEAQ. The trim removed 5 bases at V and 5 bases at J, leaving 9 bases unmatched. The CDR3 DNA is TGTGCCAGCAGCATAGACAGGGTTGGGAACGAGCAGTACTTC. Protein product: CASSIDRVGNEQYF.

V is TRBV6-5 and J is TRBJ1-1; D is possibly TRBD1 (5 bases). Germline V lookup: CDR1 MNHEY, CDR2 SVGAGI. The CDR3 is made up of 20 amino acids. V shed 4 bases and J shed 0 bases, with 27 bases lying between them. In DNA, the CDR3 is TGTGCCAGCAGTTCGGGACCCCTCACCTCCCCGGGGGTGGTGAACACTGAAGCTTTCTTT. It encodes CASSSGPLTSPGVVNTEAFF.

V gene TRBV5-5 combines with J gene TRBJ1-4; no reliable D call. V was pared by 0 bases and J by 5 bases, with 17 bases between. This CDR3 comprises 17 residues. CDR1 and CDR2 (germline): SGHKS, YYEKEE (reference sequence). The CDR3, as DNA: TGTGCCAGCAGCTTGGAATCCTCGTGGCGGGCAAATGAAAAACTGTTTTTT. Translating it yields CASSLESSWRANEKLFF.

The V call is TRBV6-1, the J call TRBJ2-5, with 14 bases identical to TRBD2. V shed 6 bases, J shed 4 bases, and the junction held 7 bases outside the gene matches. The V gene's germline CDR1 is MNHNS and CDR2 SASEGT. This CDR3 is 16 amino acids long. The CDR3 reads CASSWRGLAGAETQYF. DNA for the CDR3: TGTGCCAGCAGCTGGAGGGGACTAGCGGGAGCAGAGACCCAGTACTTC.

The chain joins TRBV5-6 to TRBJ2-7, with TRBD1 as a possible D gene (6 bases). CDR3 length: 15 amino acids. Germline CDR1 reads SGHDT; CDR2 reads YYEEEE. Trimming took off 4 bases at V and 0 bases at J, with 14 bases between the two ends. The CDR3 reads CASSPWDTSSYEQYF. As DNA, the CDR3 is TGTGCCAGCAGCCCATGGGACACCAGCTCCTACGAGCAGTACTTC.

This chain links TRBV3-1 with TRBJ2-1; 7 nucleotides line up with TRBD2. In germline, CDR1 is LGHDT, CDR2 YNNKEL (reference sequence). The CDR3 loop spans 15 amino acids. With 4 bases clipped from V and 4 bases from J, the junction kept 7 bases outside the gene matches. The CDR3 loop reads CASSLRGEGYNEQFF. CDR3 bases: TGTGCCAGCAGCCTCCGGGGGGAAGGGTACAATGAGCAGTTCTTC.

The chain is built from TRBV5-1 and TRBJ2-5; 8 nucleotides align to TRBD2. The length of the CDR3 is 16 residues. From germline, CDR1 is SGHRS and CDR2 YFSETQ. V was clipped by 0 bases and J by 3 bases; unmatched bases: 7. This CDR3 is CASSLVGSGEEETQYF. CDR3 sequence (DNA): TGCGCCAGCAGCTTGGTTGGTAGCGGGGAGGAAGAGACCCAGTACTTC.

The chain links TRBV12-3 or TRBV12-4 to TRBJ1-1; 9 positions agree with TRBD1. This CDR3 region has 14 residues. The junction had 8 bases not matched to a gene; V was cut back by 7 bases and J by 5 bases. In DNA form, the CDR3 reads TGTGCCAGCAACGTACAGGGGGCGCGGACTGAAGCTTTCTTT. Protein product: CASNVQGARTEAFF.

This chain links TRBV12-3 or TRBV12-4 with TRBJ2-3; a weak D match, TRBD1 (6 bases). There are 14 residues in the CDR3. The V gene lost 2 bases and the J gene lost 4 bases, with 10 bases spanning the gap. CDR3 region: CASSLTGQADTQYF. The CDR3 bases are TGTGCCAGCAGTTTAACAGGGCAAGCAGATACGCAGTATTTT.

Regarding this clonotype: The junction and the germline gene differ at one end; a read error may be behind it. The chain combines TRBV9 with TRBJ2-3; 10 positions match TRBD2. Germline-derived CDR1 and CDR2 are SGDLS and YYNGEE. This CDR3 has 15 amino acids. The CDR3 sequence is CAGSLTSGSTDTQYF. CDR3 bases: TGTGCCGGCAGCTTGACTAGCGGGAGCACAGATACGCAGTATTTT.

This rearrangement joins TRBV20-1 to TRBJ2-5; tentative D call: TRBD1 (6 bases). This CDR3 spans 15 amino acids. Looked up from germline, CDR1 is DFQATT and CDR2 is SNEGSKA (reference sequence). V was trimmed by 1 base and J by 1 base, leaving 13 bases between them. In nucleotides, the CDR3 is TGCAGTGCTAGAGTGGGGGCAGCCCTCCAAGAGACCCAGTACTTC. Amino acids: CSARVGAALQETQYF.